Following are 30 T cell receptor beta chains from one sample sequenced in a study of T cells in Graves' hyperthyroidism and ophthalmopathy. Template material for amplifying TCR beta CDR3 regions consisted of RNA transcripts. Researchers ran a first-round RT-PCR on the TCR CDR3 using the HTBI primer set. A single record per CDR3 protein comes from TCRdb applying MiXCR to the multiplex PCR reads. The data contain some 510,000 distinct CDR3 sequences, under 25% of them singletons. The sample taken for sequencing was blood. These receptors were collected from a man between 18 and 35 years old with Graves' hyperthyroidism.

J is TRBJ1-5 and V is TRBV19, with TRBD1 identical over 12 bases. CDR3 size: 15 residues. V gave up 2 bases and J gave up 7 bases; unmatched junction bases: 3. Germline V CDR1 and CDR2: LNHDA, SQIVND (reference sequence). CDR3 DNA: TGTGCCAGTAGTATAAGCGGGACAGGGGGCCAGCCCCAGCATTTT. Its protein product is CASSISGTGGQPQHF.

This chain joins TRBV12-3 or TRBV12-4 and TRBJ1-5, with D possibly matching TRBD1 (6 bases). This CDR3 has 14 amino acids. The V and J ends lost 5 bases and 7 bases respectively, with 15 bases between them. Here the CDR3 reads CASSTQGKGQPQHF. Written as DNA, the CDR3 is TGTGCCAGCAGTACCCAGGGGAAGGGACAGCCCCAGCATTTT.

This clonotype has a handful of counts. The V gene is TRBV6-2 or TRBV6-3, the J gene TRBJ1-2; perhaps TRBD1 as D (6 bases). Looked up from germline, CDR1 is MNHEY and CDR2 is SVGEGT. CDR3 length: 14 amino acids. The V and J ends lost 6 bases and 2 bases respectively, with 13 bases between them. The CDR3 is CASSEQGQNYGYTF. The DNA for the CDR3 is TGTGCCAGCAGCGAACAAGGACAGAACTATGGCTACACCTTC.

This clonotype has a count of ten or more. CDR3 nucleotides: TGCGCCAGCAGCCAAGTATGGGGGCTTGAAGCTTTCTTT. Encoded protein: CASSQVWGLEAFF. The chain has TRBV4-1 and TRBJ1-1, with a possible D match to TRBD1 (6 bases). The V gene's germline CDR1 is MGHRA and CDR2 YSYEKL. The ends were cut back, 1 base at V and 7 bases at J, with 10 bases in the middle. This CDR3 is 13 amino acids long.

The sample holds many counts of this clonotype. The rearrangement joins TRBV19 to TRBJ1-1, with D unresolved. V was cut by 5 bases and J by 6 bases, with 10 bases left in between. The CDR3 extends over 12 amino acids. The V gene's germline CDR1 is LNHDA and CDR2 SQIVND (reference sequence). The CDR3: CASSAQSAEAFF. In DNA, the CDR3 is TGTGCCAGTAGTGCCCAGTCGGCTGAAGCTTTCTTT.

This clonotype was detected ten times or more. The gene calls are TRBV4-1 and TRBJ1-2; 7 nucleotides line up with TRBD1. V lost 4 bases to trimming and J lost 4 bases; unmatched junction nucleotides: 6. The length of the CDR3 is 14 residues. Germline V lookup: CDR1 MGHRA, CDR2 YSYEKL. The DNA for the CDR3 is TGCGCCAGCAGCCGCACAGGGGAAGGCTATGGCTACACCTTC. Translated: CASSRTGEGYGYTF.

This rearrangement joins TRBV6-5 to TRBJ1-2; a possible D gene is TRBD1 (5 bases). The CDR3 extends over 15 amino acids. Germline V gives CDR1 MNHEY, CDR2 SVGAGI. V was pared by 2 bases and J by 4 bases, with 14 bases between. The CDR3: CASSYQGPGFYGYTF. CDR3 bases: TGTGCCAGCAGTTACCAGGGACCAGGGTTCTATGGCTACACCTTC.

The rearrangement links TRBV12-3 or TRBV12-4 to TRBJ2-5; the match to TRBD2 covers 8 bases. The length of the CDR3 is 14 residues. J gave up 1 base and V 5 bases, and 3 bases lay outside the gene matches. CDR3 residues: CASSDGLAQETQYF. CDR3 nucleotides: TGTGCCAGCAGTGATGGACTAGCCCAAGAGACCCAGTACTTC.

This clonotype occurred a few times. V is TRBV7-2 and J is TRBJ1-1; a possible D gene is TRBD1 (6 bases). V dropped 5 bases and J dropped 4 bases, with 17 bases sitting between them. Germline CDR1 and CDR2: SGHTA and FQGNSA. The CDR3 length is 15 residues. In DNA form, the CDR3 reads TGTGCCAGCAGCCCTCCCCGGACAGAGAGCACTGAAGCTTTCTTT. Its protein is CASSPPRTESTEAFF.

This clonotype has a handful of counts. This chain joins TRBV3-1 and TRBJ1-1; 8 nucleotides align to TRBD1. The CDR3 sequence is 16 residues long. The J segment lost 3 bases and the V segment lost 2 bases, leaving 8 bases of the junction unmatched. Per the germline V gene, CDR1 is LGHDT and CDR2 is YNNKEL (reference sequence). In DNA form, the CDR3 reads TGTGCCAGCAGCCAACGACAGGGGCTGGGCGACACTGAAGCTTTCTTT. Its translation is CASSQRQGLGDTEAFF.

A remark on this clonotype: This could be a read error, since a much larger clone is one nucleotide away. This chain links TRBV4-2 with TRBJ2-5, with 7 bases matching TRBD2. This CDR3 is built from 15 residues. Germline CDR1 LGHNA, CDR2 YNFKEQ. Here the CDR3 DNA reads TGTGCCAGCAGCCGCCAGCGGGACCACGTCGAGACCCGGTACTTC. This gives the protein CASSRQRDHVETRYF.

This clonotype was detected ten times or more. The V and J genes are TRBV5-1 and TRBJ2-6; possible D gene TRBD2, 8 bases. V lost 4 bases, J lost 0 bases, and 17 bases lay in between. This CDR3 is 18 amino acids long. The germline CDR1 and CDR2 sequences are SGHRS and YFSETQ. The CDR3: CASSRGGQSISGANVLTF. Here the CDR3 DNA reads TGCGCCAGCAGCCGGGGGGGACAGTCGATCTCTGGGGCCAACGTCCTGACTTTC.

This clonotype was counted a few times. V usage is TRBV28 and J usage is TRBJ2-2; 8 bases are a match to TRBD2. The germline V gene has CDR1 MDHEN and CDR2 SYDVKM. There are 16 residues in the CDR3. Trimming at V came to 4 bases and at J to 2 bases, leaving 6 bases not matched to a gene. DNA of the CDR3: TGTGCCAGCAGTTCTCCCGGGACTAGAAACACCGGGGAGCTGTTTTTT. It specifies CASSSPGTRNTGELFF.

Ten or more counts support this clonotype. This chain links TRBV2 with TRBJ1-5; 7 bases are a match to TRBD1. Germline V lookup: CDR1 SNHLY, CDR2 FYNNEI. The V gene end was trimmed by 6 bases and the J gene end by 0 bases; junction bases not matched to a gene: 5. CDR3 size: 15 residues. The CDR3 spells CASREGQPSNQPQHF. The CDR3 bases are TGTGCCAGCAGGGAGGGACAGCCTAGCAATCAGCCCCAGCATTTT.

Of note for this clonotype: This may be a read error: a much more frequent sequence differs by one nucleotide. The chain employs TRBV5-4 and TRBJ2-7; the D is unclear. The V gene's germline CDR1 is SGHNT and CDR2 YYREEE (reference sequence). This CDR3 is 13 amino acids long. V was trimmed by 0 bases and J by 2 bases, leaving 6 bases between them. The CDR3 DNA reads TGTGCCAGCAGCTTGGACACCACCTACGAGCAGTACTTC. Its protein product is CASSLDTTYEQYF.

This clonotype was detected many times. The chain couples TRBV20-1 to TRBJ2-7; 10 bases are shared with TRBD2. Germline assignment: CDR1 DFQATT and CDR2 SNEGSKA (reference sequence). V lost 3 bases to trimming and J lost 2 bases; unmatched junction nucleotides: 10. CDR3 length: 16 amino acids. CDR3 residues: CSASGLAGDHPYEQYF. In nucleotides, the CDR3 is TGCAGTGCTAGTGGCCTAGCGGGGGATCATCCCTACGAGCAGTACTTC.

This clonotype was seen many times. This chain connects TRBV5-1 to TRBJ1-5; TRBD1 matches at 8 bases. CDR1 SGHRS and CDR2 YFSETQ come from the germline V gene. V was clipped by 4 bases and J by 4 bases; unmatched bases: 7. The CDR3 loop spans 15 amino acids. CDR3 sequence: CASSVGTGDNQPQHF. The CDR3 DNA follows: TGCGCCAGCAGCGTTGGGACAGGAGATAATCAGCCCCAGCATTTT.

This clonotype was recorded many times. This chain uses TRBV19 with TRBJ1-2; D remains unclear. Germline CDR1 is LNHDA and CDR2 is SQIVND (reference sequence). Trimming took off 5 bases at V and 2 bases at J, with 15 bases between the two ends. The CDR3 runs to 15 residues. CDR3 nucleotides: TGTGCCAGTAGTTCCCCGGCAGCAGTCAACTATGGCTACACCTTC. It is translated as CASSSPAAVNYGYTF.

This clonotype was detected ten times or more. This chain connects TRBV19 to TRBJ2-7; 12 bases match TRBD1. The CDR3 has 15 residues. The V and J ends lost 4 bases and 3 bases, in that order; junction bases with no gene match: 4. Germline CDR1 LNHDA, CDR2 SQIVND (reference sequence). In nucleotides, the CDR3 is TGTGCCAGTAGTACCGGGACAGGGGGCGGCTACGAGCAGTACTTC. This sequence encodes CASSTGTGGGYEQYF.

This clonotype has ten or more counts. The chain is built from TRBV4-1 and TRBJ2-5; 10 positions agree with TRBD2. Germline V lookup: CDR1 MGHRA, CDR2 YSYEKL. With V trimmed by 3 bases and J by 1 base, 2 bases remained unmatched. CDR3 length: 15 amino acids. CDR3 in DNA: TGCGCCAGCAGCCAGGGACTAGCGACCCAAGAGACCCAGTACTTC. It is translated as CASSQGLATQETQYF.

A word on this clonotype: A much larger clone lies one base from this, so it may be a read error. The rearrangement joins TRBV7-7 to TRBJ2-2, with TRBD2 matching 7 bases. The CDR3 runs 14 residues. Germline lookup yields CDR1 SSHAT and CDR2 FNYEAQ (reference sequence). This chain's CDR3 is CASSLEGGSGELCF. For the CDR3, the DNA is TGTGCTAGCAGCTTAGAGGGAGGGTCCGGGGAGCTGTGTTTT.

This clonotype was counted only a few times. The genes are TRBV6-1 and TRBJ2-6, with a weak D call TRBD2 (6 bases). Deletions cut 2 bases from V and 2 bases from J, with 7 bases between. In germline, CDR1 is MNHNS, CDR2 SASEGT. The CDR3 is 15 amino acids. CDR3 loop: CASSERGTGANVLTF. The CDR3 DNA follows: TGTGCCAGCAGTGAACGGGGGACTGGGGCCAACGTCCTGACTTTC.

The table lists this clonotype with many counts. The chain's CDR3 is CASSPPGLSNQPQHF. DNA of the CDR3: TGTGCCAGCAGTCCTCCGGGCCTTAGCAATCAGCCCCAGCATTTT. The chain has TRBV12-3 or TRBV12-4 and TRBJ1-5; no clear D gene. This CDR3 comprises 15 residues. The germline V and J ends were trimmed by 5 bases and 0 bases, with 11 bases remaining between them.

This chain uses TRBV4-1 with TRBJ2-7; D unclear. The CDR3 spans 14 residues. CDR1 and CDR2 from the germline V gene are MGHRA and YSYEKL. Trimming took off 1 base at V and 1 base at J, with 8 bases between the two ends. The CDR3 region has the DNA TGCGCCAGCAGCCAAGCACTGATATCCTACGAGCAGTACTTC. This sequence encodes CASSQALISYEQYF.

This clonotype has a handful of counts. In DNA form, the CDR3 reads TGTGCCAGCAGCATCGACAGGGGGCGCGGGGAGACCCAGTACTTC. This sequence encodes CASSIDRGRGETQYF. The chain employs TRBV5-4 and TRBJ2-5; 10 bases are a match to TRBD1. CDR1 and CDR2 from the germline V gene are SGHNT and YYREEE (reference sequence). Trimming removed 4 bases from V and 5 bases from J; junction bases left unmatched: 8. This CDR3 region has 15 residues.

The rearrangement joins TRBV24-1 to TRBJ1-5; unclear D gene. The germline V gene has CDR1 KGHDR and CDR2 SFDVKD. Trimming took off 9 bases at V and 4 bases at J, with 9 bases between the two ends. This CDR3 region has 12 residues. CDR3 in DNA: TGTGCCACCTCTGGAGCAAATCAGCCCCAGCATTTT. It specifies CATSGANQPQHF.

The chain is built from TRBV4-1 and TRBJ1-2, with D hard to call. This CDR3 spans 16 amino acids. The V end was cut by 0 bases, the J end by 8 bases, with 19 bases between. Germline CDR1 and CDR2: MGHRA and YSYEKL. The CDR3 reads CASSQDRRAGERGYTF. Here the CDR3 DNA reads TGCGCCAGCAGCCAAGACCGTCGAGCCGGAGAGAGAGGCTACACCTTC.

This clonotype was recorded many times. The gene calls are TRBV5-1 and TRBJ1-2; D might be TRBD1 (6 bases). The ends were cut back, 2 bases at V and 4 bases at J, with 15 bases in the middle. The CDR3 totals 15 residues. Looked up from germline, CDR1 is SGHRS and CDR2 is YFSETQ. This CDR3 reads CASSFTSETGYGYTF. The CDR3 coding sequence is TGCGCCAGCAGCTTTACCTCTGAGACAGGCTATGGCTACACCTTC.

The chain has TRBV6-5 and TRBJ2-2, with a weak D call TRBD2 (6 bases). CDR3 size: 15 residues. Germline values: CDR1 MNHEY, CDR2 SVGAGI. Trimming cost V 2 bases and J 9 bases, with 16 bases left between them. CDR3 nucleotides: TGTGCCAGCAGTTACGTTTCGGGAGACCGGAGGGAGCTGTTTTTT. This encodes CASSYVSGDRRELFF.

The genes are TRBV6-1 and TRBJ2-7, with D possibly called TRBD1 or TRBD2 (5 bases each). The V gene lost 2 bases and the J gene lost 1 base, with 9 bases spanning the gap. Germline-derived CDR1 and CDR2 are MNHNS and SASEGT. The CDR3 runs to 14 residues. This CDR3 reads CASSEWGRSYEQYF. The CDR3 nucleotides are TGTGCCAGCAGTGAATGGGGGAGATCCTACGAGCAGTACTTC.